The clone carrying this T cell receptor (beta chain) was detected only a few times. What it binds is not known. The entry originates in a study of identical twins. Study conclusions and caveats: Clonotypes of the beta chain that were abundant in cord blood carried fewer insertions (memory repertoires showed none). Out-of-frame sharing of TCR alpha in monozygotic twins was underestimated by models.

V shed 0 bases and J shed 12 bases, with 23 bases lying between them. The CDR3 has 15 residues. Per the germline V gene, CDR1 is DFQATT and CDR2 is SNEGSKA (reference sequence). TCRdb ran MiXCR on the 5' RACE reads and lists one entry per CDR3 protein. This repertoire shows around 1.7 million distinct CDR3 sequences, around 33% found once; its top ten account for under 0.35%. The clonotype was recovered from a newborn girl in good health. The chain recombines TRBV20-1 with TRBJ1-2; D remains ambiguous. Source material: cord blood. The chain's CDR3 is CSARDQEPPSPRDTF. DNA for the CDR3: TGCAGTGCTAGAGACCAGGAGCCCCCGTCCCCGAGGGACACCTTC.